These T cell receptor beta chains were read from a single sample in a study of cytomegalovirus exposure and HLA in healthy donors. Using immunoSEQ multiplex PCR, the repertoire was profiled, and TCRdb retains in-frame clones only, with some absent. This table holds around 200,000 clones, approximately 84% found once. Sequencing input: PBMCs. These receptor sequences come from a woman in her forties in good health and CMV-seronegative. CDR3s include the opening cysteine and the closing phenylalanine or tryptophan. D genes are given only for firm matches. Part of the rows lack a size; the others show once, few, many or a class for expanded clones.

>-|TRBV11-3|TRBJ2-7|-
CASSPQGSSYEQYF
TGTGCCAGCAGCCCTCAGGGGAGCTCCTACGAGCAGTACTTC
>-|TRBV7-2|TRBJ1-1|-
CASSLRSGGTEAFF
TGTGCCAGCAGCTTACGTTCGGGGGGCACTGAAGCTTTCTTT
>-|TRBV7-2|TRBJ2-7|few
CASSLYLSGTYEQYF
TGTGCCAGCAGCTTATACCTCAGCGGAACCTACGAGCAGTACTTC
>-|TRBV28|TRBJ1-2|-
CASSTGTGGYTF
TGTGCCAGCAGTACAGGGACGGGGGGCTACACCTTC
>-|TRBV4-1|TRBJ1-6|few
CASSQVGQSKGASPLHF
TGCGCCAGCAGCCAAGTGGGGCAAAGCAAAGGGGCTTCACCCCTCCACTTT
>TRBD2|TRBV29-1|TRBJ2-5|-
CSVLTSGAPRKTQYF
TGCAGCGTTCTGACTAGCGGGGCCCCTCGGAAGACCCAGTACTTC
>-|TRBV4-3|TRBJ1-2|-
CASSQGVQGLSGYTF
TGCGCCAGCAGCCAAGGAGTCCAGGGGCTCAGTGGCTACACCTTC
>TRBD1|TRBV9|TRBJ2-6|-
CASSVTGQGATGANVLTF
TGTGCCAGCAGCGTAACGGGACAGGGGGCGACTGGGGCCAACGTCCTGACTTTC
>TRBD1|TRBV9|TRBJ1-1|-
CASSDGTGDTEAFF
TGTGCCAGCAGCGACGGGACAGGGGACACTGAAGCTTTCTTT
>-|TRBV11-3|TRBJ1-1|-
CASSPTWGEGTFF
-
>-|TRBV15|TRBJ2-5|-
CATSSDRSLEQYF
TGTGCCACCAGCAGTGATCGGAGTCTAGAGCAGTACTTC
>-|TRBV27|TRBJ1-2|-
CASSLGGRGDGYTF
TGTGCCAGCAGTTTAGGGGGCAGGGGAGATGGCTACACCTTC
>-|TRBV9|TRBJ2-3|-
CASSPIPQSDTQYF
TGTGCCAGCAGCCCTATCCCTCAATCAGATACGCAGTATTTT
>-|TRBV6-6|TRBJ1-6|few
CASRSGNSPLHF
TGTGCCAGCAGATCGGGGAATTCACCCCTCCACTTT
>TRBD2|TRBV5-8|TRBJ2-3|-
CASSSYGGLGVADTQYF
TGTGCCAGCAGCTCCTATGGGGGACTAGGGGTAGCAGATACGCAGTATTTT
>-|TRBV9|TRBJ1-3|-
CASSVDTRNTIYF
TGTGCCAGCAGCGTAGACACGCGAAACACCATATATTTT
>-|TRBV5-1|TRBJ2-5|once
CASSLGGRLAQETQYF
TGCGCCAGCAGCCTGGGAGGCCGGCTCGCCCAAGAGACCCAGTACTTC
>TRBD1|TRBV6-5|TRBJ1-1|-
CASSWTGINTEAFF
TGTGCCAGCAGTTGGACAGGGATCAACACTGAAGCTTTCTTT
>-|TRBV13|TRBJ1-3|-
CASSLWGLRQAAENTIYF
TGTGCCAGCAGCTTATGGGGGCTACGGCAGGCCGCAGAGAACACCATATATTTT
>-|TRBV6-6|TRBJ1-2|-
CASARNNYGYTF
TGTGCCAGCGCCAGGAATAACTATGGCTACACCTTC
>-|TRBV2|TRBJ2-7|-
CASSDPYEQYF
TGTGCCAGCAGTGATCCATACGAGCAGTACTTC
>-|TRBV6-6|TRBJ2-1|once
CASSYSGGNNEQFF
TGTGCCAGCAGTTACTCAGGCGGAAACAATGAGCAGTTCTTC
>-|TRBV18|TRBJ1-6|-
CASSPSGDPFYSPLHF
TGTGCCAGCTCACCATCGGGGGACCCTTTTTATTCACCCCTCCACTTT
>-|TRBV7-2|TRBJ2-1|-
CASSLGPGVVFF
TGTGCCAGCAGCTTAGGGCCGGGGGTGGTGTTCTTC
>TRBD1|TRBV7-9|TRBJ1-2|-
CASSLEGQAWGYTF
TGTGCCAGCAGCTTAGAAGGACAGGCCTGGGGCTACACCTTC
>-|TRBV18|TRBJ2-7|-
CASSPGQGLSGFYEQYF
TGTGCCAGCTCACCCGGGCAGGGTCTTTCAGGGTTCTACGAGCAGTACTTC
>TRBD1|TRBV7-9|TRBJ2-7|-
CASSIQGDEQYF
TGTGCCAGCAGCATACAGGGGGACGAGCAGTACTTC
>-|TRBV5-6|TRBJ2-7|-
CASSWDRDSYEQYF
TGTGCCAGCAGCTGGGATCGGGACTCCTACGAGCAGTACTTC
>-|TRBV30|TRBJ2-1|-
CAWSAWESEQFF
TGTGCCTGGAGTGCCTGGGAGAGTGAGCAGTTCTTC
>TRBD1|TRBV18|TRBJ1-5|-
CASSPFETGGDQPQHF
TGTGCCAGCTCACCATTCGAGACAGGGGGGGATCAGCCCCAGCATTTT
>-|TRBV7-2|TRBJ2-3|-
CASSLGGGGDTQYF
TGTGCCAGCAGCTTAGGGGGAGGGGGAGATACGCAGTATTTT
>-|TRBV5-6|TRBJ1-1|few
CASSRTGVTEAFF
TGTGCCAGCAGCAGGACGGGAGTCACTGAAGCTTTCTTT
>-|TRBV5-4|TRBJ1-2|-
CASSLQRQGIRGYTF
TGTGCCAGCAGCTTGCAGCGGCAGGGGATAAGGGGCTACACCTTC
>-|TRBV6-5|TRBJ1-1|-
CASSYRTATTEAFF
TGTGCCAGCAGTTACAGGACAGCTACCACTGAAGCTTTCTTT
>TRBD2|TRBV11-2|TRBJ2-1|-
CASSLRLAGVYNEQFF
TGTGCCAGCAGCTTAAGGCTAGCGGGGGTGTACAATGAGCAGTTCTTC
>-|TRBV11-3|TRBJ2-2|-
CASSFQGFTGELFF
TGTGCCAGCAGCTTTCAGGGTTTCACCGGGGAGCTGTTTTTT
>TRBD1|TRBV15|TRBJ2-7|-
CATSRLTGTGGYEQYF
TGTGCCACCAGCAGGCTTACCGGGACAGGGGGCTACGAGCAGTACTTC
>-|TRBV19|TRBJ2-7|-
CASSIRVIEEQYF
TGTGCCAGTAGTATTCGAGTAATCGAAGAGCAGTACTTC
>TRBD1|TRBV11-1|TRBJ2-7|-
CASSFGQAHQNEQYF
TGTGCCAGCAGCTTCGGACAGGCCCACCAGAACGAGCAGTACTTC
>-|TRBV7-7|TRBJ2-7|once
CAKPDQGSGEQYF
TGTGCCAAACCTGATCAGGGGTCTGGCGAGCAGTACTTC
>TRBD1|TRBV4-3|TRBJ1-3|-
CASSQGRARGYGNTIYF
TGCGCCAGCAGCCAAGGTCGAGCCAGGGGGTATGGAAACACCATATATTTT
>TRBD1|TRBV11-2|TRBJ2-7|-
CASSQGQDYEQYF
TGTGCCAGCAGCCAGGGACAGGACTACGAGCAGTACTTC
>-|TRBV20-1|TRBJ1-2|-
CSARVGDGYTF
TGCAGTGCTAGGGTCGGAGATGGCTACACCTTC
>-|TRBV5-6|TRBJ2-5|-
CASSLVRGAETQYF
TGTGCCAGCAGCTTGGTCCGGGGAGCCGAGACCCAGTACTTC
>TRBD1|TRBV2|TRBJ1-1|-
CASSLDRGGSTEAFF
TGTGCCAGCAGTTTGGACAGGGGTGGGAGCACTGAAGCTTTCTTT
>TRBD1|TRBV9|TRBJ2-2|-
CASSVEVRGTGELFF
TGTGCCAGCAGCGTAGAGGTCAGGGGGACCGGGGAGCTGTTTTTT
>-|TRBV19|TRBJ1-4|-
CASSIDRGASREKLFF
TGTGCCAGTAGTATAGATCGGGGGGCCTCTCGGGAAAAACTGTTTTTT
>-|TRBV9|TRBJ2-1|few
CASSVSGTSYNEQFF
TGTGCCAGCAGCGTATCCGGGACTTCTTACAATGAGCAGTTCTTC
>-|TRBV5-1|TRBJ2-3|few
CASSLGHGTDTQYF
TGCGCCAGCAGCTTGGGACATGGAACAGATACGCAGTATTTT
>-|TRBV28|TRBJ2-5|-
CASSPTAVQETQYF
TGTGCCAGCAGCCCTACCGCGGTACAAGAGACCCAGTACTTC